Many counts were recorded for the clone carrying this TCR beta chain. The sequencing template was cDNA reverse transcribed from extracted RNA. Method: immunoSEQ multiplex PCR; TCRdb's copy keeps in-frame clones and lacks some. The data contain approximately 210,000 clones, around 66% of them seen just once; the ten biggest clones take up more than 3.5%. Unmatched junction bases numbered 1, after V lost 0 bases and J lost 1 base. The CDR3 contains 17 residues. CDR1 is ENHRY and CDR2 is SYGVKD in the germline V gene. This record comes from a study of CD8+ T cells in alopecia areata. Treatment defined: oral pan-JAK inhibitor, 5-10 mg twice daily.

This sample comprised CD4+ T cells sorted from blood, obtained at week 4, from a patient treated with tofacitinib. The TCR was taken from a human donor with alopecia areata. The rearrangement links TRBV10-3 to TRBJ2-3; 13 bases are shared with TRBD2. The CDR3 loop reads CAISESGLAGRTDTQYF. CDR3 DNA sequence: TGTGCCATCAGTGAGTCGGGACTAGCGGGACGCACAGATACGCAGTATTTT.